Sequencing of this T cell receptor beta chain was carried out in a study of spatial heterogeneity in lung cancer. The CDR3 is 14 amino acids. V dropped 6 bases and J dropped 1 base, with 12 bases sitting between them. CDR1 and CDR2 (germline): KGHSH, LQKENI. This clonotype was counted at least ten times. In TCRdb, the 5' RACE reads were re-called with MiXCR into one record per CDR3 protein. The sample holds about 85,000 distinct CDR3 sequences, approximately 21% seen once. Time point in this sample: sample taken at primary tumor resection. Tumor, nontumor lung or frozen PBMC supplied whole RNA that was sequenced unsorted.

The V gene is TRBV18, the J gene TRBJ1-1; D is unresolved. The source was PBMCs, collected at surgery. The TCR sequence derives from a male donor with early-stage non-small cell lung cancer. The CDR3 DNA follows: TGTGCCAGCTCCACGGCGGGCAGGAACACTGAAGCTTTCTTT. This sequence encodes CASSTAGRNTEAFF.